A selection of T cell receptor beta chains follows, all from one sample in a study of blood T cell repertoires in COVID-19. Profiling relied on immunoSEQ multiplex PCR, and the TCRdb table lists in-frame clones only, not all of them. The table shows about 47,000 clones, with approximately 80% occurring only once. Sequenced sample: peripheral blood. Receptors originate from a woman in her fifties or sixties with acute or convalescent COVID-19. Each CDR3 is given with its conserved first and last residue. A D gene is named only where the DNA matches it firmly. Size tells how often a clone was seen (once, few, many) or the class of an expanded clone, and some rows leave it out.

TRBV6-1	NA	TRBJ2-7	NA	TGTGCCAGCAGTGAATCGGTCTATGCGGCGTACTTC	CASSESVYAAYF
TRBV6-5	TRBD1	TRBJ1-5	NA	TGTGCCAGCCAACAGGGGAATCAGCCCCAGCATTTT	CASQQGNQPQHF
TRBV19	NA	TRBJ2-7	NA	TGTGCCAGTAGTATAGCACGGGGGGCAGGCTACGAGCAGTACTTC	CASSIARGAGYEQYF
TRBV7-8	NA	TRBJ1-6	NA	TGTGCCAGCAGCTTATCTCGACTGCAGAATTCACCCCTCCACTTT	CASSLSRLQNSPLHF
TRBV2	TRBD1	TRBJ2-2	NA	TGTGCCAGCACCCCTGCAGGGGGAGATAAAGCGAACACCGGGGAGCTGTTTTTT	CASTPAGGDKANTGELFF
TRBV5-1	TRBD1	TRBJ2-5	NA	TGCGCCAGCAGCTTGGGGACAGGGGGCCTTTTGAGGGAGACCCAGTACTTC	CASSLGTGGLLRETQYF
TRBV11-1	NA	TRBJ2-3	once	TGTGCCAGCAGCACCCGAGGATTCCCAGATACGCAGTATTTT	CASSTRGFPDTQYF
TRBV9	TRBD1	TRBJ2-7	NA	TGTGCCAGTAATCCGGGACAGGGATACGAGCAGTACTTC	CASNPGQGYEQYF
TRBV6-5	NA	TRBJ2-1	NA	TGTGCCAGCAGTTACTCAAGGGGCTCGACAGTGCAGTTCTTC	CASSYSRGSTVQFF
TRBV29-1	TRBD1	TRBJ2-1	NA	TGCAGCGTCACAGGGGAAAGCTCCTACAATGAGCAGTTCTTC	CSVTGESSYNEQFF
TRBV27	NA	TRBJ1-1	NA	TGTGCCAGCAGCGTTACACCCTTGAACACTGAAGCTTTCTTT	CASSVTPLNTEAFF
TRBV5-1	TRBD1	TRBJ1-3	NA	TGCGCCAGCAGCCCAACAGGGGACTCTGGAAACACCATATATTTT	CASSPTGDSGNTIYF
TRBV29-1	NA	TRBJ1-1	NA	TGCAGCGCCTCGGTGGGGGGCACTGAAGCTTTCTTT	CSASVGGTEAFF
TRBV7-2	NA	TRBJ2-3	once	TGTGCCAGCAGCTCTCGGACCTTGACTAATACGCAGTATTTT	CASSSRTLTNTQYF
TRBV11-1	TRBD1	TRBJ1-1	NA	TGTGCCAGCAGCCGACAGGGCCCTGAAGCTTTCTTT	CASSRQGPEAFF
TRBV30	NA	TRBJ2-7	NA	TGTGCCTGGGCCTCCCCTGGAGGGCCCTCCTACGAGCAGTACTTC	CAWASPGGPSYEQYF
TRBV6-6	TRBD1	TRBJ1-2	NA	TGTGCCAGCAGACGCGGACAGGGGGACTATGGCTACACCTTC	CASRRGQGDYGYTF
TRBV7-9	NA	TRBJ2-7	NA	TGTGCCAGCAGCTTGGGGCAAGGTTCGGGCGAGCAGTACTTC	CASSLGQGSGEQYF